Shown below are 13 T cell receptor beta chains from a single sample sequenced in a study of metastatic and nonmetastatic thyroid tumors. MiXCR re-clonotyped the PCR reads for TCRdb. The sample gives approximately 5,400 clones, approximately 32% of which show up once; more than 20% is in the top ten. All patients reached thyroid surgery having received no treatment beforehand. The sample was adjacent normal tissue. The receptors originated from a female donor with papillary thyroid cancer or a benign thyroid nodule (not recorded which). Some clones in this sample may be carry-over from other donors' samples.

This clone was seen a few times. The chain recombines TRBV30 with TRBJ2-7; D remains ambiguous. The V gene's germline CDR1 is GTSNPN and CDR2 SVGIG (reference sequence). Trimming pared 2 bases from V and 6 bases from J, leaving 11 bases between. The CDR3 contains 12 residues. Here the CDR3 reads CAWSLTGGEQYF. In DNA form, the CDR3 reads TGTGCCTGGAGTTTAACGGGTGGCGAGCAGTACTTC.

To note about this clone: The junction shows a germline mismatch at one end, possibly a read error. The sample has other DNA sequences that encode this CDR3 too. This CDR3 reads CASRPDRGQETQYF. The DNA for the CDR3 is TGTGCCAGCAGGCCGGACAGGGGGCAAGAGACCCAGTATTTC. The chain uses TRBV27 and TRBJ2-5; 11 bases align to TRBD1. The CDR3 is 14 residues long. Germline-derived CDR1 and CDR2 are MNHEY and SMNVEV (reference sequence).

This chain links TRBV7-8 with TRBJ1-5, with 7 positions matching TRBD1. J gave up 2 bases and V 5 bases, and 6 bases lay outside the gene matches. In germline, CDR1 is SGHVS, CDR2 FQNEAQ. The CDR3 is 15 residues long. For the CDR3, the DNA is TGTGCCAGCAGCAACGACAGGGTCGGCAATCAGCCCCAGCATTTT. This translates into CASSNDRVGNQPQHF.

This rearrangement joins TRBV3-1 to TRBJ2-7; D tentatively reads TRBD1 or TRBD2 (5 bases each). This CDR3 has 16 residues. Trimming removed 1 base at V and 0 bases at J, with 13 bases between. Germline V gene sequence: CDR1 LGHDT, CDR2 YNNKEL (reference sequence). In DNA form, the CDR3 reads TGTGCCAGCAGCCAAGCGGGACGGTCATCCTCCTACGAGCAGTACTTC. Its translation is CASSQAGRSSSYEQYF.

The chain carries TRBV11-2 and TRBJ2-1, with 8 positions matching TRBD2. Germline values: CDR1 SGHAT, CDR2 FQNNGV. V lost 5 bases and J lost 8; bases outside the gene matches: 11. The CDR3 totals 15 residues. The CDR3, as DNA: TGTGCCAGCAGCGGAAACGGGGGGGGCTTCGATGAGCAGTTCTTC. It codes for CASSGNGGGFDEQFF.

The V and J genes are TRBV20-1 and TRBJ2-2; D possibly matches TRBD1 or TRBD2 (5 bases each). CDR1 DFQATT and CDR2 SNEGSKA come from the germline V gene (reference sequence). Trimming pared 6 bases from V and 6 bases from J, leaving 20 bases between. The CDR3 totals 15 residues. CDR3 sequence reads: CSASILWGFPGELFF. CDR3 in DNA: TGCAGTGCGTCGATACTATGGGGGTTCCCCGGGGAGCTGTTTTTT.

The V gene is TRBV4-1, the J gene TRBJ1-2; D is undetermined. V shed 4 bases and J shed 7 bases, with 10 bases lying between them. Per germline, CDR1 MGHRA and CDR2 YSYEKL. This CDR3 is built from 12 residues. The CDR3 nucleotides are TGCGCCAGCAGCCTCGATGTAGGTGGCTACACCTTC. Amino acid sequence: CASSLDVGGYTF.

This clone was observed a handful of times. The chain uses TRBV28 and TRBJ1-5; D remains unclear. This CDR3 spans 14 amino acids. V lost 3 bases and J 7 bases, leaving 13 bases between the germline ends. The germline V gene encodes CDR1 MDHEN and CDR2 SYDVKM. The chain's CDR3 is CASSFPGESQPQHF. CDR3 coding DNA: TGTGCCAGCAGTTTCCCCGGCGAGTCACAGCCCCAGCATTTT.

This clone appeared a few times. The chain combines TRBV2 with TRBJ2-7, with TRBD2 as a possible D gene (6 bases). The CDR3 contains 12 residues. Germline V lookup: CDR1 SNHLY, CDR2 FYNNEI. V lost 6 bases, J lost 4 bases, and 10 bases lay in between. The CDR3 reads CASSPREYEQYF. CDR3 DNA: TGTGCCAGCAGCCCTCGGGAGTACGAGCAGTACTTC.

This clone has only a few counts. The chain combines TRBV28 with TRBJ1-3, with 9 bases lining up with TRBD1. CDR3 length: 15 residues. Trimming at V came to 6 bases and at J to 4 bases, leaving 7 bases not matched to a gene. CDR1 and CDR2 (germline): MDHEN, SYDVKM. CDR3 loop: CASSPQGAGGNTIYF. CDR3 bases: TGTGCCAGCAGCCCACAGGGGGCGGGCGGAAACACCATATATTTT. The full variable domain, completed using reference TRBV28 and TRBJ1-3, is DVKVTQSSRYLVKRTGEKVFLECVQDMDHENMFWYRQDPGLGLRLIYFSYDVKMKEKGDIPEGYSVSREKKERFSLILESASTNQTSMYLCASSPQGAGGNTIYFGEGSWLTVV.

The genes are TRBV20-1 and TRBJ2-7; TRBD1 might be the D (6 bases). V was clipped by 1 base and J by 0 bases, with 10 bases between them. This CDR3 spans 14 amino acids. Germline V gene lookup returns CDR1 DFQATT and CDR2 SNEGSKA (reference sequence). The CDR3 nucleotides read TGCAGTGCTAGAGCCGGGACAAGCTCCTACGAGCAGTACTTC. The encoded protein is CSARAGTSSYEQYF.

This clone was found many times. V usage is TRBV5-4 and J usage is TRBJ1-4; 9 bases are shared with TRBD1. V trimming: 5 bases; J trimming: 6 bases; junction bases outside the gene matches: 8. There are 15 residues in the CDR3. In germline, CDR1 is SGHNT, CDR2 YYREEE (reference sequence). CDR3 sequence (DNA): TGTGCCAGCAGTATCAACAGGGGGCTGGATGAAAAACTGTTTTTT. It translates to CASSINRGLDEKLFF.

The sample holds one count of this clone. The chain uses TRBV19 and TRBJ2-1; TRBD1 matches 8 bases. The V and J ends lost 7 bases and 5 bases, in that order; junction bases with no gene match: 7. The CDR3 is made up of 14 amino acids. Germline-derived CDR1 and CDR2 are LNHDA and SQIVND (reference sequence). The CDR3 here is CASTRTGLNNEQFF. DNA of the CDR3: TGTGCCAGTACGAGGACAGGGCTCAACAATGAGCAGTTCTTC.